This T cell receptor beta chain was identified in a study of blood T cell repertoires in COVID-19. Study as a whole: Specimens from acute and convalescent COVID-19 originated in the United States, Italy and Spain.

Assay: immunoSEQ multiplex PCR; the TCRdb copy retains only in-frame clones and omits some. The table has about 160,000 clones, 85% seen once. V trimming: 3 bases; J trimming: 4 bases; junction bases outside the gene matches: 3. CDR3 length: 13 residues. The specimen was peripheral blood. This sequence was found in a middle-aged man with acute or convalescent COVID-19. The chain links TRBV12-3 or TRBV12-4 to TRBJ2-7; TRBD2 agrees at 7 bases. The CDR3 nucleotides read TGTGCCAGCAGTTTGGGGGGGGATTACGAGCAGTACTTC. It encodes CASSLGGDYEQYF.